This T cell receptor (beta chain) came from a study of beta chain features in type 1 diabetes listed by TCRdb under 2018. For the study in its entirety: Mean age, gender distribution, total cell number and subset yield did not differ between patients and healthy donors. Across all samples, 90 million to 130 million sorted cells were examined, and cell number per subset correlated strongly with RNA yield. The study compared TCRB repertoires of sorted circulating CD4+ T cell subsets between recently diagnosed type 1 diabetes patients and matched healthy donors. Naive and central memory subsets were obtained from all 30 or so donors, but regulatory and stem cell-like memory subsets were isolated from only 8 patients and 8 healthy donors. Findings and caveats that apply to the study as a whole: PCR might favor shorter templates, but patient and control samples were amplified and corrected together, so any skew would affect both groups equally. At VDJ recombination sites, patients with type 1 diabetes made fewer insertions and deleted more nucleotides, a pattern implying thymic rearrangement abnormalities. Sequencing cDNA rather than genomic DNA could over-represent highly expressing activated cells, although activation and CD3 levels did not differ between groups. HLA sub-analyses involved small numbers of individuals, so any influence of HLA type on TCRB rearrangement remained unresolved. Naive, central memory and regulatory TCRB repertoires appeared more similar among patients than among healthy donors. In all four CD4+ subsets, TCRB CDR3 length was moderately but significantly shorter in type 1 diabetes patients.

Each donor gave one peripheral blood draw, approximately 100 mL on average, collected into heparinised tubes. Naive, central memory, regulatory and stem cell-like memory CD4+ T cells were sorted on a BD FACSAria II using a panel including CD45RO, CCR7, CD25, CD127, CD95 and CD27. All sorted populations exceeded 95% purity. PBMCs were isolated right away by Lymphoprep density gradient centrifugation and were stained directly, without culture. So that batch effects would be minimized, each experiment stained and sorted samples in pairs, pairing one healthy donor with one patient. This clone came up a few times. Its antigen remains unidentified. Base qualities are missing; no much larger clone stands one base away. The entire amount of isolated RNA was reverse transcribed using the High Capacity cDNA Reverse Transcription Kit, so the sequenced TCRB transcripts were expressed ones. Deep immunoSEQ sequencing was performed on naive, central memory and regulatory T cell samples, with an average of roughly 4 million total reads per sample. Sorted cells were lysed in RLT buffer and RNA was extracted with DNase-treated RNeasy Micro or Mini kits, depending on cell number. Each cell subset was processed on its own to prevent cross-contamination, while patient and healthy donor samples were processed together. The immunoSEQ multiplex PCR was used to amplify TCRB sequences from cDNA, yielding 87-bp fragments that span the CDR3 region. Sequencing of the amplicons was performed on the Illumina HiSeq platform. For the original study's pipeline: Synthetic template baselines were used to correct PCR bias computationally, reads within Hamming distance 2 were collapsed together, and singletons that could not be merged were discarded. Reads were aligned against IMGT to assign V, D and J genes, CDR3 length and insertions or deletions at six rearrangement sites. Clonotype counts were normalized to sorted cell number within each subset before computing true diversity and Gini coefficients with the tcR R package. The overlap coefficient, calculated on TCRB nucleotide sequences, was used to quantify repertoire sharing. Drawn from immuneACCESS, this table holds only the in-frame rearrangements with V and J called that TCRdb kept. Clones are partly lost; checked studies trace under half to an unresolved V gene and leave the rest unexplained. V and J calls and clone size are copied from that table; D and trimming were computed from the DNA. The sample yields 250,000 to 400,000 clones; 14% were counted once. Of the sample, roughly 6.7% falls within the top ten clones.

CDR1 is given as MGHRA and CDR2 as YSYEKL, both from the germline V gene. The cysteine opens and the phenylalanine closes a CDR3 of 15 amino acids. Only the CDR3 DNA is retained, 45 bases long and in frame from the first base. The chain is encoded by TRBV4-1 joined to TRBJ2-5; TRBD2 is possibly the D segment (6 matching bases). Gene TRBJ2-7 matches the end of the DNA better, so the J call may be wrong. This sequence was found in a man aged 30 to 39 in good health. Specimen: central memory CD4+ T cells from blood. The DNA sequence follows: TGCGCCAGCAGCCAAGTGGCGGGGCCCGTCTACGAGCAGTACTTC. It translates as CASSQVAGPVYEQYF.